The 12 T cell receptor beta chains listed next were all sequenced from one sample in a study of shared clonotypes between healthy human individuals. TCRdb's copy holds only in-frame clones and misses some; the assay was immunoSEQ multiplex PCR. The sample has around 500,000 clones; 65% to 80% are singletons. The sequenced material came from PBMCs. Receptors originate from a woman aged 40 to 50 in good health. Some clones in this sample may be carry-over from other donors' samples.

About this clone itself: Within the sample, other DNA sequences also encode this same CDR3. The chain joins TRBV7-2 to TRBJ1-1; no definite D call. Germline V gives CDR1 SGHTA, CDR2 FQGNSA. The CDR3 sequence is 12 residues long. V dropped 4 bases and J dropped 2 bases, with 5 bases sitting between them. The CDR3 DNA reads TGTGCCAGCAGCTCCTACAACACTGAAGCTTTCTTT. It translates to CASSSYNTEAFF.

The gene calls are TRBV5-4 and TRBJ2-7; D possibly corresponds to TRBD2 (5 bases). In germline, CDR1 is SGHNT, CDR2 YYREEE (reference sequence). V was pared by 4 bases and J by 4 bases, with 12 bases between. There are 13 residues in the CDR3. The CDR3 DNA reads as TGTGCCAGCAGCCCCAACCGGGATTACGAGCAGTACTTC. Translating gives CASSPNRDYEQYF.

This clone occurred a few times. The chain's CDR3 is CAWSVDRAHTEAFF. The CDR3 nucleotides are TGTGCCTGGAGTGTAGACAGGGCCCACACTGAAGCTTTCTTT. The V call is TRBV30, the J call TRBJ1-1, with 7 bases lining up with TRBD1. CDR3 length: 14 residues. V lost 0 bases to trimming and J lost 3 bases; unmatched junction nucleotides: 4. CDR1 and CDR2 from the germline V gene are GTSNPN and SVGIG (reference sequence). The whole variable domain, remainder taken from reference TRBV30 and TRBJ1-1, is SQTIHQWPATLVQPVGSPLSLECTVEGTSNPNLYWYRQAAGRGLQLLFYSVGIGQISSEVPQNLSASRPQDRQFILSSKKLLLSDSGFYLCAWSVDRAHTEAFFGQGTRLTVV.

This clone was counted a single time. V usage is TRBV5-1 and J usage is TRBJ2-3; 9 nucleotides line up with TRBD2. The V gene end was trimmed by 4 bases and the J gene end by 8 bases; junction bases not matched to a gene: 5. Germline-derived CDR1 and CDR2 are SGHRS and YFSETQ. There are 13 residues in the CDR3. Here the CDR3 reads CASSVLLAGTQYF. The CDR3 region has the DNA TGCGCCAGCAGCGTATTACTAGCGGGTACGCAGTATTTT.

The V call is TRBV11-1, the J call TRBJ2-2; the D gene is possibly TRBD2 (6 bases). Germline V gene data show CDR1 as SGHAT and CDR2 as FQDESV (reference sequence). V lost 5 bases and J 1 base, leaving 11 bases between the germline ends. The CDR3 sequence is 15 residues long. As DNA, the CDR3 is TGTGCCAGCAGCCTGGGACTCTTGAACACCGGGGAGCTGTTTTTT. It specifies CASSLGLLNTGELFF.

This chain uses TRBV13 with TRBJ2-7, with unresolved D. Germline V CDR1 and CDR2: PRHDT, FYEKMQ (reference sequence). V dropped 5 bases and J dropped 0 bases, with 8 bases sitting between them. The CDR3 contains 13 residues. CDR3: CASSPAFSYEQYF. CDR3 in DNA: TGTGCCAGCAGCCCAGCCTTCTCCTACGAGCAGTACTTC.

This clone was recorded at least ten times. This same CDR3 is encoded by further DNA sequences in the sample. CDR3 sequence: CASSLGPNTEAFF. The DNA for the CDR3 is TGCGCCAGCAGCTTGGGGCCGAACACTGAAGCTTTCTTT. J is TRBJ1-1 and V is TRBV5-1, with D unclear. The germline V and J ends were trimmed by 0 bases and 1 base, with 4 bases remaining between them. This CDR3 has 13 amino acids. Germline V gene lookup returns CDR1 SGHRS and CDR2 YFSETQ.

The CDR3 protein is CASSSRVGETQYF. The CDR3 DNA sequence: TGCGCCAGCAGCTCCAGGGTTGGGGAGACCCAGTACTTC. This sequence joins TRBV5-1 and TRBJ2-5; D possibly corresponds to TRBD1 (5 bases). V was cut by 3 bases and J by 5 bases, with 11 bases left in between. CDR1 is SGHRS and CDR2 is YFSETQ in the germline V gene. The CDR3 contains 13 residues. Full variable domain (outside the CDR3, taken from reference TRBV5-1 and TRBJ2-5): KAGVTQTPRYLIKTRGQQVTLSCSPISGHRSVSWYQQTPGQGLQFLFEYFSETQRNKGNFPGRFSGRQFSNSRSEMNVSTLELGDSALYLCASSSRVGETQYFGPGTRLLVL.

This chain links TRBV7-3 with TRBJ2-1; TRBD2 agrees at 11 bases. This CDR3 spans 15 amino acids. CDR1 and CDR2 (germline): SGHTA, FQGTGA. With 5 bases clipped from V and 8 bases from J, the junction kept 8 bases outside the gene matches. DNA of the CDR3: TGTGCCAGCAGCCCTTTAGCGGGAGGGCGGGATGAGCAGTTCTTC. It yields the protein CASSPLAGGRDEQFF. Based on the CDR3 plus reference TRBV7-3 and TRBJ2-1, the full variable domain is GAGVSQTPSNKVTEKGKYVELRCDPISGHTALYWYRQSLGQGPEFLIYFQGTGAADDSGLPNDRFFAVRPEGSVSTLKIQRTERGDSAVYLCASSPLAGGRDEQFFGPGTRLTVL.

This clone has more than one count but fewer than ten. The chain carries TRBV30 and TRBJ1-2; maybe TRBD1 (5 bases). The length of the CDR3 is 13 residues. V was shortened by 3 bases and J by 5 bases, with 13 bases between the two germline ends. CDR1 is GTSNPN and CDR2 is SVGIG in the germline V gene (reference sequence). This chain's CDR3 is CAWSQGRGYGYTF. Written as DNA, the CDR3 is TGTGCCTGGAGCCAAGGAAGGGGATATGGCTACACCTTC.

The rearrangement links TRBV28 to TRBJ1-3; tentative D call: TRBD1 (5 bases). Germline CDR1 reads MDHEN; CDR2 reads SYDVKM. This CDR3 spans 14 amino acids. V lost 3 bases and J 5 bases, leaving 11 bases between the germline ends. The CDR3 is CASSFAGIRNTIYF. The CDR3, as DNA: TGTGCCAGCAGTTTTGCAGGGATTAGAAACACCATATATTTT.

This clone was found a few times. The chain links TRBV5-1 to TRBJ2-5; TRBD2 is a possible D gene (5 bases). CDR3 length: 13 amino acids. Germline CDR1 SGHRS, CDR2 YFSETQ. The V end was cut by 0 bases, the J end by 5 bases, with 8 bases between. For the CDR3, the DNA is TGCGCCAGCAGCTTGGTCCGAGGGGAGACCCAGTACTTC. This sequence encodes CASSLVRGETQYF.